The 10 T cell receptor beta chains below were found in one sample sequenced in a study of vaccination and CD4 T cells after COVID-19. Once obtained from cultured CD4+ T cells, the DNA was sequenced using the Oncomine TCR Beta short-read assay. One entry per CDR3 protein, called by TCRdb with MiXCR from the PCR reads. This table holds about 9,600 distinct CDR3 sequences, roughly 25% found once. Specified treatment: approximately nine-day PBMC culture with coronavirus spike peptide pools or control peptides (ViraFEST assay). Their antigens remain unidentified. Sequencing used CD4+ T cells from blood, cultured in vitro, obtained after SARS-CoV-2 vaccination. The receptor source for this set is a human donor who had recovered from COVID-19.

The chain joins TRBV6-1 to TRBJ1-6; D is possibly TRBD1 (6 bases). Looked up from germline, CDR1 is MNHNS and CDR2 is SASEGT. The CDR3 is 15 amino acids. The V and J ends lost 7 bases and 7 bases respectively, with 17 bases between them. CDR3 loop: CASNRGQGFNSPLHF. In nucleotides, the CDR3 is TGTGCCAGCAATCGGGGGCAGGGGTTCAATTCACCCCTCCACTTT.

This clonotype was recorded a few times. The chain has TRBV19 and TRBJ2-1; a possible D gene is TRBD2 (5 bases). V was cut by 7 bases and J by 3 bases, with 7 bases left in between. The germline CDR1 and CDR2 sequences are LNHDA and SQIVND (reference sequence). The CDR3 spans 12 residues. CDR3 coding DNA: TGTGCCAGTAATCGGGACTACAATGAGCAGTTCTTC. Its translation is CASNRDYNEQFF.

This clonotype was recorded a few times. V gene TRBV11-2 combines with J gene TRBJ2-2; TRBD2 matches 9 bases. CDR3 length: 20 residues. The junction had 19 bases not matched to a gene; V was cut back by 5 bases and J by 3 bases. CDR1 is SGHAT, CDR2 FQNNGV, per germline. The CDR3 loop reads CASSPTPDWREGVDTGELFF. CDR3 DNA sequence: TGTGCCAGCAGCCCTACCCCCGACTGGCGGGAGGGCGTCGACACCGGGGAGCTGTTTTTT.

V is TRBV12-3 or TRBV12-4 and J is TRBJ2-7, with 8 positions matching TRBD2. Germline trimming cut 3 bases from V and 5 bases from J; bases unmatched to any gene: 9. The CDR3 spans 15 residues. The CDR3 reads CASSFEAGGGNEQYF. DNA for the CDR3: TGTGCCAGCAGTTTTGAGGCGGGAGGAGGGAACGAGCAGTACTTC.

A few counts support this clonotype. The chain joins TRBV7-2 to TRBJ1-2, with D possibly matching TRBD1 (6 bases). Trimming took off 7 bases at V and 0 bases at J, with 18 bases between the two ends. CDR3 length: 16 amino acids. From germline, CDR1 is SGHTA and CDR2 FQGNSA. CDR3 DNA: TGTGCCAGCACCGCAGGACGGGGGCAAGCTAACTATGGCTACACCTTC. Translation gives CASTAGRGQANYGYTF.

CDR3 in amino acids: CASRRLAEETQYF. As DNA, the CDR3 is TGTGCCAGTAGACGGCTAGCGGAAGAGACCCAGTACTTC. The V and J genes are TRBV19 and TRBJ2-5; 7 bases are a match to TRBD2. CDR1 LNHDA and CDR2 SQIVND come from the germline V gene (reference sequence). Trimming at V came to 6 bases and at J to 3 bases, leaving 4 bases not matched to a gene. The CDR3 contains 13 residues. The whole variable domain, remainder taken from reference TRBV19 and TRBJ2-5, is DGGITQSPKYLFRKEGQNVTLSCEQNLNHDAMYWYRQDPGQGLRLIYYSQIVNDFQKGDIAEGYSVSREKKESFPLTVTSAQKNPTAFYLCASRRLAEETQYFGPGTRLLVL.

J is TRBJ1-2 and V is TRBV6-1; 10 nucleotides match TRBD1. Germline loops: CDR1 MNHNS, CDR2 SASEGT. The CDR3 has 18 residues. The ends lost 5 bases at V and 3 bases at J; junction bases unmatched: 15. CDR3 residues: CASSTSGTGVELYYGYTF. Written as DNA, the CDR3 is TGTGCCAGCAGTACTTCCGGGACAGGGGTGGAGCTTTACTATGGCTACACCTTC.

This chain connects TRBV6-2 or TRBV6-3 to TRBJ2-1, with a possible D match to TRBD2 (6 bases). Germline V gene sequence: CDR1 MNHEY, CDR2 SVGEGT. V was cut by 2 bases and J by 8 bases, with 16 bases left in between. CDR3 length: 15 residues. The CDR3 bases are TGTGCCAGCAGTTACAGAGGGAGGCCTAGGCATGAGCAGTTCTTC. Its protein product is CASSYRGRPRHEQFF.

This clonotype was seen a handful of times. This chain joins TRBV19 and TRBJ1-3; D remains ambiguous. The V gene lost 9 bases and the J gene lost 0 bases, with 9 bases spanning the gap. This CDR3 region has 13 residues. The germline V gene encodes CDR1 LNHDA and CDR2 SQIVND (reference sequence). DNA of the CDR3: TGTGCCAGCACTAGGGTCTCTGGAAACACCATATATTTT. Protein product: CASTRVSGNTIYF.

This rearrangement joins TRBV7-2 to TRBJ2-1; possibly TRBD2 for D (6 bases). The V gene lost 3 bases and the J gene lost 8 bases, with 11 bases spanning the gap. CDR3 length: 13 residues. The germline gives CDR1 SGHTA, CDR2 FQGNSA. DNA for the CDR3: TGTGCCAGCAGCTTTGGGGACTTTGATGAGCAGTTCTTC. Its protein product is CASSFGDFDEQFF.